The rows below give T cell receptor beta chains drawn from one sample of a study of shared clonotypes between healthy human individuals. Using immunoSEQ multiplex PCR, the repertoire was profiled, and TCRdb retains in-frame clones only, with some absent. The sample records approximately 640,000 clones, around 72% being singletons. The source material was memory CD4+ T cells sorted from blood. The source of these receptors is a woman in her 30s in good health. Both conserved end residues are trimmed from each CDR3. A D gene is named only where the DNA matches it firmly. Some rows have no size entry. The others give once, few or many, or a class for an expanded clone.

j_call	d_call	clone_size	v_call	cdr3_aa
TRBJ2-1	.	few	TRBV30	AWQGNNEQF
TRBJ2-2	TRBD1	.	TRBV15	ATKPTGGNTGELF
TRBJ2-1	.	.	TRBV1	TSSQDLSGRAWEQF
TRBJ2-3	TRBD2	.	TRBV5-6	ASSSEGLAGITDTQY
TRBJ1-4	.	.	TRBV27	ASSPRGTTNEKLF
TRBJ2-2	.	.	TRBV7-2	ASTLRPVVTGELF
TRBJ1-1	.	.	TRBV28	ASSRLEGRTEAF
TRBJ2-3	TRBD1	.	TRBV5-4	ASSTMTGSTDTQY
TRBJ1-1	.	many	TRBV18	ASSPERGVNTEAF
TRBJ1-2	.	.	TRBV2	ASSAGRNLRYGYT
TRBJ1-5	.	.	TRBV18	ASSANQGSNQPQH
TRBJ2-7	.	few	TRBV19	ASRGLPRSYEQY
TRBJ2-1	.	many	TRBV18	ASSPGGPQAGEQF
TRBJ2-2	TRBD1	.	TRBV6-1	ASTGQGAGGELF
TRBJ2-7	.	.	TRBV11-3	ASSPWGAREQY
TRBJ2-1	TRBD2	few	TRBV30	AWSLKRESDEQF
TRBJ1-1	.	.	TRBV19	ASGGSSLGTEAF
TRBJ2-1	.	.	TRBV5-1	ASSVETNRYNEQF
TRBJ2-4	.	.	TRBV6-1	ASSEWQGRNIQY
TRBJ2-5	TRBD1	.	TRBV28	ASSAAPGRGTIEETQY
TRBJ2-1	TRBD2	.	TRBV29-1	SGGEGMAGGAYNEQF
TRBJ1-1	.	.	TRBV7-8	ASSPSGVNTEAF
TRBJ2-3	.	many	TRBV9	ASSVWGSTDTQY
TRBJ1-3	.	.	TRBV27	ASSLYAGYVSGNTIY
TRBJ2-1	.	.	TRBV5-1	ASSLSTAGYNEQF
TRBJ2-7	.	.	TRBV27	ASSLSVTSPYEQY
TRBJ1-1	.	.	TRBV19	ASSLGHKTEAF
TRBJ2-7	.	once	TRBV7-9	ASSLGFVGYEQY
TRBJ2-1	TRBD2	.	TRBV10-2	ASSKTSGLYNEQF
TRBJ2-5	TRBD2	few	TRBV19	ASSPGWGLAGVRQETQY
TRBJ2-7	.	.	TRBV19	ASSPTGLEQY
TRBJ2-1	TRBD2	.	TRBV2	ASRLAGGLYNEQF
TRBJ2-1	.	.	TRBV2	ASQGGTGPNEQF
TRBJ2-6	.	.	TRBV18	ASSPFFDSSGANVLT
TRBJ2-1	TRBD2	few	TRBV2	AIGTSGGEQF
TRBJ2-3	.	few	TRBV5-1	ASSLGTPYTDTQY
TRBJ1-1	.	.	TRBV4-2	ASSQVGGRASTEAF
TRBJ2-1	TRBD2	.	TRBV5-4	ASSISGNYNEQF
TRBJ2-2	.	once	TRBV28	ASRYQGTGTGELF
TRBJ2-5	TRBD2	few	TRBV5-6	ASSLAGGETQY